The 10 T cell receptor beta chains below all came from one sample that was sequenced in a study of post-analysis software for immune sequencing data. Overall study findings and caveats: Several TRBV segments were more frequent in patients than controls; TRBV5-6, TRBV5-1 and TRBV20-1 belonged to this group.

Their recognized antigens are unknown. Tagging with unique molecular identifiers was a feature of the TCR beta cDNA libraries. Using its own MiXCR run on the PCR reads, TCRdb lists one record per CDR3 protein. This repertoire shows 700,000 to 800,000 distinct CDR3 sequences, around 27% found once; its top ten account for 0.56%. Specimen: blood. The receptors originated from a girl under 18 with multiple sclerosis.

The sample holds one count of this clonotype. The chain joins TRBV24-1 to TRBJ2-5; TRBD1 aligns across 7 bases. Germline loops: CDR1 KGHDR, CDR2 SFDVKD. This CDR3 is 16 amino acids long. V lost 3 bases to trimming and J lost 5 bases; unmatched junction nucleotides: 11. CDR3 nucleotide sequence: TGTGCCACCAGTGATCTACGAACAGGGGTAGGGGAGACCCAGTACTTC. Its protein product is CATSDLRTGVGETQYF.

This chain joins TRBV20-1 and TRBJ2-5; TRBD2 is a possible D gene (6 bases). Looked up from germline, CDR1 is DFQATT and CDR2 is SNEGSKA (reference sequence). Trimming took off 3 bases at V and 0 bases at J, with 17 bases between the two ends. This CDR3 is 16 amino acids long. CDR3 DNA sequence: TGCAGTGCTAGTGATGGACTGGCGGGGTACCAAGAGACCCAGTACTTC. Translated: CSASDGLAGYQETQYF.

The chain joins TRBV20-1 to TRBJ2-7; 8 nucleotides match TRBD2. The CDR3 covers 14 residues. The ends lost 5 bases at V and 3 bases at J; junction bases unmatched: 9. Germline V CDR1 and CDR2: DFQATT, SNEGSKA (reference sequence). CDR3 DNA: TGCAGTGCTCTAGCGGGTAGGCGGGTCTACGAGCAGTACTTC. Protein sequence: CSALAGRRVYEQYF.

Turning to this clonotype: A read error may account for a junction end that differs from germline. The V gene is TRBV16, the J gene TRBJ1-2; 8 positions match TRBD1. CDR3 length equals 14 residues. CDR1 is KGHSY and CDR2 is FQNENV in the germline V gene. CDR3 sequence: CTSSLLTGVYGYTF. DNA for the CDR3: TGTACCAGCAGCCTCTTGACAGGGGTCTATGGCTACACCTTC.

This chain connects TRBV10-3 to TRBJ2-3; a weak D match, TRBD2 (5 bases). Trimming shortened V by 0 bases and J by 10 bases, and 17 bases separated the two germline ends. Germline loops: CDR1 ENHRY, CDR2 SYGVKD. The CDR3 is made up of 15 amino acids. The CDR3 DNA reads TGTGCCATCAGTGAGTCGTTAATCGGGGAAGCCGCGCAGTATTTT. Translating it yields CAISESLIGEAAQYF.

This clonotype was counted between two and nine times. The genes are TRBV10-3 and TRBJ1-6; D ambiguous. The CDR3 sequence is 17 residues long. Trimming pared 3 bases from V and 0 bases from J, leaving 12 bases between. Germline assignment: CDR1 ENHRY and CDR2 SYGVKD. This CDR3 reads CAISETVLSSYNSPLHF. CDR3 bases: TGTGCCATCAGTGAAACAGTTCTAAGCTCCTATAATTCACCCCTCCACTTT.

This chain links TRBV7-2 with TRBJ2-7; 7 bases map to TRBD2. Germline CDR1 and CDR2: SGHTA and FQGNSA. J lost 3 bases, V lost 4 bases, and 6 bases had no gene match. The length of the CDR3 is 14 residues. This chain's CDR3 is CASSSGRGYYEQYF. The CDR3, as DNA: TGTGCCAGCAGCTCAGGGCGGGGGTACTACGAGCAGTACTTC.

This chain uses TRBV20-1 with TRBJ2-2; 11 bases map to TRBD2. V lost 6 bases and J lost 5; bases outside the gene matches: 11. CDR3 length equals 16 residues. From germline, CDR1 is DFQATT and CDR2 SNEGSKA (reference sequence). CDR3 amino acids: CSARGVAGGRTGELFF. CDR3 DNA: TGCAGTGCGCGGGGAGTAGCGGGGGGGCGAACCGGGGAGCTGTTTTTT.

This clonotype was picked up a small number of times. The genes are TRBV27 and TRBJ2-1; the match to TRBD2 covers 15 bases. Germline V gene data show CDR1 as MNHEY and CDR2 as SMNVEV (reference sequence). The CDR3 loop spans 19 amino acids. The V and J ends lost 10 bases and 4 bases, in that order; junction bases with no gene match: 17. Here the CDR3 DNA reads TGTGCCACAAGAGAATCAGTAGGACTAGCGGGAGGGAAGTACAATGAGCAGTTCTTC. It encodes CATRESVGLAGGKYNEQFF.

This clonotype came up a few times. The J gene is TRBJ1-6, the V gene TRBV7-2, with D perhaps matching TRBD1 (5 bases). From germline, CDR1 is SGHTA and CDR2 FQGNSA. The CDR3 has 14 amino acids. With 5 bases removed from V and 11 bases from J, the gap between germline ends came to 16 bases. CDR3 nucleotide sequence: TGTGCCAGCAGCCAGCCGGGGCCCCAAACACCCCTCCACTTT. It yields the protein CASSQPGPQTPLHF.